This entry concerns a single T cell receptor beta chain. Authors' data handling: Quantification of nucleated cells was approximated via reference gene primer amplification. Only in-frame clones appear in the TCRdb table, and some are missing; sequencing was by immunoSEQ multiplex PCR. V and J calls and clone size are as listed in that table; D and trimming were resolved from the DNA. Altogether roughly 45,000 clones are present, 75% to 90% being singletons, with the ten largest covering 7.5% to 10%. The data stem from a study of blood T cell repertoires in COVID-19. Germline V gene lookup returns CDR1 SQVTM and CDR2 ANQGSEA. The CDR3 totals 13 residues. The V gene lost 3 bases and the J gene lost 4 bases, with 12 bases spanning the gap.

Sequencing used peripheral blood. The chain carries TRBV29-1 and TRBJ1-2; maybe TRBD1 (6 bases). The sequence came from a man in his sixties with active COVID-19. The CDR3 loop reads CSVETGIFYGYTF. Written as DNA, the CDR3 is TGCAGCGTTGAGACAGGAATCTTCTATGGCTACACCTTC.